Listed below are T cell receptor beta chains from one sample, sequenced in a study of blood T cell repertoires in COVID-19. TCRdb's copy holds only in-frame clones and misses some; the assay was immunoSEQ multiplex PCR. The sample lists approximately 130,000 clones, around nine tenths occurring once. The sequenced sample consisted of peripheral blood. The source is a middle-aged man with acute or convalescent COVID-19. Each CDR3 is given with its conserved first and last residue. A D gene is named only where the DNA matches it firmly. For some rows the clone size is stated as once, few or many, or as a class when expanded; others skip it.

>.|TRBV29-1|.|TRBJ2-1
CSVTGAAYNEQFF
TGCAGCGTTACGGGAGCAGCCTACAATGAGCAGTTCTTC
>.|TRBV4-2|.|TRBJ2-5
CASSQVRETQYF
TGTGCCAGCAGCCAAGTCCGAGAGACCCAGTACTTC
>.|TRBV7-8|TRBD1|TRBJ2-7
CASSTGPAAGTGGWEQYF
TGTGCCAGCAGCACCGGGCCCGCGGCCGGGACAGGGGGCTGGGAGCAGTACTTC
>.|TRBV19|.|TRBJ1-2
CASSITENYGYTF
TGTGCCAGTAGTATAACGGAGAACTATGGCTACACCTTC
>.|TRBV12-5|.|TRBJ1-3
CASGLVLPGMVPGNTIYF
TGTGCTAGTGGTTTGGTACTGCCAGGGATGGTGCCTGGAAACACCATATATTTT
>.|TRBV30|TRBD1|TRBJ1-2
CAWRMGTGKNYGYTF
TGTGCCTGGAGGATGGGGACAGGGAAAAACTATGGCTACACCTTC
>.|TRBV7-7|.|TRBJ1-5
CASSLEGEPNSCNQPQHF
TGTGCCAGCAGCTTAGAGGGGGAACCCAATTCGTGCAATCAGCCCCAGCATTTT
>.|TRBV11-3|TRBD2|TRBJ2-1
CASSLGSGSGGSYNEQFF
TGTGCCAGCAGCTTAGGAAGTGGTAGCGGGGGCTCCTACAATGAGCAGTTCTTC
>.|TRBV30|TRBD1|TRBJ1-2
CASTDRSMYGYTF
TGTGCCTCGACGGACAGGAGCATGTATGGCTACACCTTC
>.|TRBV12-3/TRBV12-4|TRBD1|TRBJ1-2
CASSTGQGGGYTF
TGTGCCAGCAGTACGGGACAGGGAGGAGGCTACACCTTC
>.|TRBV19|.|TRBJ2-7
CASSPDRNFYEQYF
TGTGCCAGTAGCCCGGACAGAAACTTCTACGAGCAGTACTTC
>.|TRBV15|.|TRBJ1-4
CATSRDPDTREKLFF
TGTGCCACCAGCAGAGACCCGGACACCCGTGAAAAACTGTTTTTT
>few|TRBV14|.|TRBJ2-7
CASSQGAAGQYF
TGTGCCAGCAGCCAAGGAGCCGCTGGGCAGTACTTC
>.|TRBV5-1|TRBD1|TRBJ1-1
CASSITGETEAFF
TGCGCCAGCAGCATCACAGGGGAAACTGAAGCTTTCTTT
>.|TRBV5-8|.|TRBJ1-4
CASSQIQNTATNEKLFF
TGTGCCAGCAGCCAAATCCAAAACACCGCAACTAATGAAAAACTGTTTTTT
>.|TRBV30|.|TRBJ1-4
CAWRAATNEKLFF
TGTGCCTGGAGGGCGGCTACTAATGAAAAACTGTTTTTT
>few|TRBV6-5|TRBD2|TRBJ2-7
CASSLTSSGRTYEQYF
TGTGCCAGCAGTTTAACTTCTAGCGGGAGAACGTACGAGCAGTACTTC
>.|TRBV19|TRBD2|TRBJ2-3
CASSPGRGAGDTQYF
TGTGCCAGTAGTCCCGGGAGGGGCGCAGGAGATACGCAGTATTTT
>.|TRBV7-9|TRBD1|TRBJ1-2
CASSAPGTGGLDGYTF
TGTGCCAGCAGCGCCCCCGGGACAGGGGGATTGGATGGCTACACCTTC
>.|TRBV4-1|.|TRBJ1-4
CASSQEGGFNEKLFF
TGCGCCAGCAGCCAAGAAGGAGGGTTTAATGAAAAACTGTTTTTT
>once|TRBV7-2|.|TRBJ2-5
CATRRAGMLAGPYQETQYF
TGTGCCACGCGCCGGGCCGGAATGTTGGCGGGACCGTACCAAGAGACCCAGTACTTC
>.|TRBV29-1|TRBD2|TRBJ2-3
CSVEGVLEGGPTDTQYF
TGCAGCGTTGAAGGGGTACTTGAGGGAGGGCCCACAGATACGCAGTATTTT
>.|TRBV5-5|.|TRBJ2-5
CASTIVGGETQYF
TGTGCCAGCACCATCGTAGGCGGTGAGACCCAGTACTTC
>once|TRBV6-5|.|TRBJ1-5
CASSRQPYSNQPQHF
TGTGCCAGCAGCAGACAGCCTTATAGCAATCAGCCCCAGCATTTT
>once|TRBV6-5|TRBD1|TRBJ1-6
CASSPRTGSGSPLHF
TGTGCCAGCAGCCCGCGGACAGGGTCGGGGTCACCCCTCCACTTT
>.|TRBV5-6|.|TRBJ2-7
CASNPRDTYEQYF
TGTGCCAGCAACCCCCGGGACACCTACGAGCAGTACTTC
>.|TRBV7-9|.|TRBJ2-7
CASTPSIPGTEQYF
TGTGCCAGCACTCCTTCCATCCCCGGGACAGAGCAGTACTTC
>.|TRBV7-8|TRBD1|TRBJ1-1
CASSLGQMNTEAFF
TGTGCCAGCAGCTTGGGACAGATGAACACTGAAGCTTTCTTT
>.|TRBV27|.|TRBJ1-5
CASSSREGQPQHF
TGTGCCAGCAGTTCCAGGGAAGGACAGCCCCAGCATTTT
>.|TRBV19|TRBD2|TRBJ2-7
CASSIGGSLYEQYF
TGTGCCAGTAGTATCGGCGGGAGTTTGTACGAGCAGTACTTC
>.|TRBV4-1|.|TRBJ1-5
CASSLGGGNQPQHF
TGCGCCAGCAGCCTCGGGGGGGGGAATCAGCCCCAGCATTTT
>.|TRBV19|.|TRBJ2-1
CASNSDSYNEQFF
TGTGCCAGTAACTCCGACTCCTACAATGAGCAGTTCTTC
>once|TRBV7-9|.|TRBJ2-1
CASIPGQVPYNEQFF
TGTGCCAGCATCCCCGGCCAGGTTCCCTACAATGAGCAGTTCTTC
>.|TRBV6-5|.|TRBJ1-1
CASWREEMNTEAFF
TGTGCCAGCTGGCGGGAGGAGATGAACACTGAAGCTTTCTTT
>.|TRBV7-8|TRBD1|TRBJ2-7
CASSTSGTATYEQYF
TGTGCCAGCAGCACCTCCGGGACAGCAACCTACGAGCAGTACTTC
>.|TRBV12-5|TRBD2|TRBJ2-3
CASDNDGRVAGDTQYF
TGTGCTAGTGATAACGACGGGAGGGTGGCTGGAGATACGCAGTATTTT
>.|TRBV7-2|.|TRBJ2-6
CASSFKGGGSGANVLTF
TGTGCCAGCAGCTTTAAAGGGGGTGGCTCTGGGGCCAACGTCCTGACTTTC
>.|TRBV2|.|TRBJ1-5
CASSPTVNNQPQHF
TGTGCCAGCAGCCCGACAGTCAACAATCAGCCCCAGCATTTT